The table lists the clone carrying this T cell receptor (beta chain) with a few counts. Researchers ran the PCR with 60 Vbeta and 13 Jbeta primers. TCRdb's copy holds only in-frame clones and misses some; the assay was immunoSEQ multiplex PCR. The sample lists about 210,000 clones, 82% occurring once. This specimen comes from a study of cytomegalovirus exposure and HLA in healthy donors. Per the germline V gene, CDR1 is MNHEY and CDR2 is SVGAGI. V shed 3 bases, J shed 0 bases, and the junction held 5 bases outside the gene matches. The CDR3 contains 15 residues. The TCR comes from a man between 40 and 49 years old in good health and CMV-seropositive. The chain couples TRBV6-5 to TRBJ2-7; TRBD2 matches at 7 bases. The sequenced sample consisted of PBMCs. Written as DNA, the CDR3 is TGTGCCAGCAGTTATCGCGGGAGAAACTCCTACGAGCAGTACTTC. The encoded protein is CASSYRGRNSYEQYF.